These 24 T cell receptor beta chains were all obtained from the same sample, sequenced in a study of identical twins. TCRdb reprocessed the 5' RACE reads via MiXCR and lists one record per CDR3 protein. The sample lists about 240,000 distinct CDR3 sequences, roughly a tenth seen once, with 8% to 10% in the top ten. The sample was memory T cells sorted from blood. The receptors here all came from a middle-aged man in good health.

There are a few counts of this clonotype. V is TRBV10-3 and J is TRBJ2-6; tentative D call: TRBD1 (6 bases). In germline, CDR1 is ENHRY, CDR2 SYGVKD. The length of the CDR3 is 14 residues. Trimming took off 6 bases at V and 4 bases at J, with 10 bases between the two ends. Written as DNA, the CDR3 is TGTGCCATCAGCACAGGGTCGGGGGCCAACGTCCTGACTTTC. Its protein product is CAISTGSGANVLTF.

This clonotype was picked up many times. CDR3 coding DNA: TGTGCCAGCAGCCTCCTCGGCGGGAGTATTGTCTACGAGCAGTACTTC. It yields the protein CASSLLGGSIVYEQYF. This chain connects TRBV14 to TRBJ2-7, with 7 bases aligning to TRBD2. Germline V lookup: CDR1 SGHDN, CDR2 FVKESK. Losses at the gene ends were 4 bases for V and 3 bases for J; bases not matched to a gene: 12. This CDR3 has 16 amino acids.

Turning to this clonotype: At one end, the junction sequence differs from germline, possibly due to a read error. V is TRBV2 and J is TRBJ1-5; 7 nucleotides agree with TRBD1. The length of the CDR3 is 14 residues. CDR1 and CDR2 (germline): SNHLY, FYNNEI. In nucleotides, the CDR3 is TGTGCCAGCAAGGGGGCACCCCTCAATCGGCCCCAGCATTTT. It translates to CASKGAPLNRPQHF.

The chain joins TRBV2 to TRBJ2-2; 10 bases agree with TRBD1. Unmatched junction bases numbered 6, after V lost 4 bases and J lost 4 bases. The length of the CDR3 is 16 residues. CDR1 SNHLY and CDR2 FYNNEI come from the germline V gene. CDR3 loop: CASSGYRDRGTGELFF. As DNA, the CDR3 is TGTGCCAGCAGTGGATACCGGGACAGGGGCACCGGGGAGCTGTTTTTT.

Ten or more counts support this clonotype. V is TRBV5-1 and J is TRBJ2-3; D uncertain. CDR1 and CDR2 from the germline V gene are SGHRS and YFSETQ. CDR3 length: 12 amino acids. V gave up 8 bases and J gave up 0 bases, with 7 bases separating them. The CDR3 region has the DNA TGCGCCAGTAAACAGAGCACAGATACGCAGTATTTT. Its translation is CASKQSTDTQYF.

The chain links TRBV6-2 or TRBV6-3 to TRBJ2-2; 8 positions agree with TRBD1. The CDR3 runs 16 residues. Germline CDR1 and CDR2: MNHEY and SVGEGT. J was trimmed by 4 bases and V by 3 bases; bases with no gene match: 7. This CDR3 reads CASSYSDRGGTGELFF. DNA of the CDR3: TGTGCCAGCAGTTATTCCGACAGGGGTGGCACCGGGGAGCTGTTTTTT.

This clonotype was counted ten times or more. The genes are TRBV11-2 and TRBJ2-3; 11 bases line up with TRBD2. This CDR3 has 18 residues. Germline V gene sequence: CDR1 SGHAT, CDR2 FQNNGV. V lost 4 bases, J lost 2 bases, and 11 bases stayed unmatched. This CDR3 reads CASSSSLLAGVTTDTQYF. CDR3 bases: TGTGCCAGCAGCTCAAGCCTACTAGCGGGGGTGACCACAGATACGCAGTATTTT.

This clonotype was detected a few times. The rearrangement uses TRBV7-9 and TRBJ1-3, with a possible D match to TRBD1 (6 bases). The germline V gene encodes CDR1 SEHNR and CDR2 FQNEAQ (reference sequence). Trimming left V 3 bases short and J 2 bases short, with 17 bases between. The CDR3 is made up of 17 amino acids. CDR3 sequence (DNA): TGTGCCAGCAGCTTCCCGGGCAGGGGAGATCCTGGAAACACCATATATTTT. It yields the protein CASSFPGRGDPGNTIYF.

The J gene is TRBJ2-3, the V gene TRBV20-1; D is perhaps TRBD2 (6 bases). This CDR3 is built from 18 residues. V was trimmed by 6 bases and J by 0 bases, leaving 25 bases between them. Germline loops: CDR1 DFQATT, CDR2 SNEGSKA (reference sequence). The CDR3 region has the DNA TGCAGTGCGCAACCTTTTAGCGGCGAGACCATTAGCACAGATACGCAGTATTTT. It codes for CSAQPFSGETISTDTQYF.

The genes are TRBV12-3 or TRBV12-4 and TRBJ1-2, with 10 bases lining up with TRBD1. With V trimmed by 6 bases and J by 3 bases, 7 bases remained unmatched. CDR3 length: 15 residues. The DNA for the CDR3 is TGTGCCAGCAGACGACAGGGGGCCTTGGACTATGGCTACACCTTC. This translates into CASRRQGALDYGYTF.

V usage is TRBV28 and J usage is TRBJ2-7; 8 bases are shared with TRBD1. Germline V gene data show CDR1 as MDHEN and CDR2 as SYDVKM. The CDR3 is 15 amino acids. With 6 bases clipped from V and 7 bases from J, the junction kept 14 bases outside the gene matches. CDR3 protein: CASSRQTGVLWEQYF. In DNA, the CDR3 is TGTGCCAGCAGCCGACAGACAGGGGTCCTTTGGGAGCAGTACTTC.

In its sample, this clonotype was seen a few times. This sequence joins TRBV11-2 and TRBJ2-3; D might be TRBD1 (6 bases). The CDR3 loop spans 15 amino acids. The germline V and J ends were trimmed by 0 bases and 3 bases, with 10 bases remaining between them. The V gene's germline CDR1 is SGHAT and CDR2 FQNNGV. The CDR3 nucleotides are TGTGCCAGCAGCTTAGATCCGGACAGAACAGATACGCAGTATTTT. Translated, it gives CASSLDPDRTDTQYF.

The gene calls are TRBV9 and TRBJ1-3; D call uncertain. Trimming cost V 0 bases and J 0 bases, with 1 base left between them. The CDR3 is made up of 13 amino acids. Germline V gene data show CDR1 as SGDLS and CDR2 as YYNGEE. CDR3 in DNA: TGTGCCAGCAGCGTAGACTCTGGAAACACCATATATTTT. This translates into CASSVDSGNTIYF.

The chain carries TRBV20-1 and TRBJ2-1; D unresolved. V was shortened by 3 bases and J by 12 bases, with 12 bases between the two germline ends. From germline, CDR1 is DFQATT and CDR2 SNEGSKA (reference sequence). The length of the CDR3 is 11 residues. The CDR3 region has the DNA TGCAGTGCTAGTATGGGCCCCGGGCAGTTCTTC. Translated: CSASMGPGQFF.

This clonotype was observed a few times. This chain uses TRBV9 with TRBJ2-3; 9 bases map to TRBD2. The CDR3 is 16 residues long. After removal of 3 bases from V and 2 bases from J, the junction contained 7 bases not matched to a gene. Germline V lookup: CDR1 SGDLS, CDR2 YYNGEE. CDR3 coding DNA: TGTGCCAGCAGCGAGACTAGCGGACCCCCCACAGATACGCAGTATTTT. This gives the protein CASSETSGPPTDTQYF.

This clonotype appeared many times. The chain combines TRBV18 with TRBJ2-7, with D possibly TRBD1 on 5 matching bases. Germline loops: CDR1 KGHSH, CDR2 LQKENI. Deletions cut 2 bases from V and 1 base from J, with 9 bases between. The CDR3 loop spans 14 amino acids. The CDR3 DNA sequence: TGTGCCAGCTCACCAAGCAGGACATCCTACGAGCAGTACTTC. Protein: CASSPSRTSYEQYF. Full variable domain (missing parts from reference TRBV18 and TRBJ2-7): NAGVMQNPRHLVRRRGQEARLRCSPMKGHSHVYWYRQLPEEGLKFMVYLQKENIIDESGMPKERFSAEFPKEGPSILRIQQVVRGDSAAYFCASSPSRTSYEQYFGPGTRLTVT.

This clonotype was observed a handful of times. V gene TRBV4-3 combines with J gene TRBJ2-4; no clear D. The CDR3 consists of 16 residues. The V gene's germline CDR1 is LGHNA and CDR2 YSLEER. The V end lost 0 bases, the J end lost 0 bases, and 9 bases lay between the germline ends. This CDR3 reads CASSQDWIAAKNIQYF. CDR3 sequence (DNA): TGCGCCAGCAGCCAAGATTGGATTGCAGCCAAAAACATTCAGTACTTC.

This clonotype was seen more than once but under ten times. This chain connects TRBV20-1 to TRBJ1-6, with a weak D call TRBD1 (5 bases). Trimming shortened V by 0 bases and J by 11 bases, and 14 bases separated the two germline ends. From germline, CDR1 is DFQATT and CDR2 SNEGSKA (reference sequence). CDR3 size: 14 residues. The CDR3 is CSARDASIGAPLHF. The CDR3 DNA reads TGCAGTGCTAGAGATGCGAGCATAGGGGCACCCCTCCACTTT.

This clonotype appeared a few times. The chain is built from TRBV15 and TRBJ1-4; 7 bases fit TRBD1. Germline-derived CDR1 and CDR2 are LNHNV and YYDKDF (reference sequence). The V gene end was trimmed by 3 bases and the J gene end by 3 bases; junction bases not matched to a gene: 7. The CDR3 consists of 16 residues. The CDR3 DNA reads TGTGCCACCAGCAGTTCCCGACAGGGATCTAATGAAAAACTGTTTTTT. Protein sequence: CATSSSRQGSNEKLFF.

This clonotype was picked up a small number of times. The J gene is TRBJ2-2, the V gene TRBV28; 11 nucleotides agree with TRBD2. Germline V lookup: CDR1 MDHEN, CDR2 SYDVKM. V trimming: 3 bases; J trimming: 9 bases; junction bases outside the gene matches: 12. This CDR3 comprises 17 residues. This CDR3 reads CASSLLAGGDRGRELFF. CDR3 bases: TGTGCCAGCAGTTTGCTAGCGGGAGGCGACCGGGGCCGGGAGCTGTTTTTT.

This clonotype was seen ten or more times. The CDR3 bases are TGTGCCAGTAGTATAAAGGGACTAGCGGTAAATGAGCAGTTCTTC. Its protein is CASSIKGLAVNEQFF. This chain uses TRBV19 with TRBJ2-1, with 11 bases aligning to TRBD2. The CDR3 is 15 amino acids. CDR1 is LNHDA and CDR2 is SQIVND in the germline V gene (reference sequence). The ends lost 2 bases at V and 7 bases at J; junction bases unmatched: 4.

About this clonotype itself: Since a much larger clone is just one base distant, this may be a read error. The gene calls are TRBV11-2 and TRBJ2-5, with TRBD1 matching over 10 bases. Per germline, CDR1 SGHAT and CDR2 FQNNGV. The CDR3 extends over 17 amino acids. CDR3 DNA: TGTGCCTGCAGCTTCAACCGGGACAGGGGATTCCAAGAGACCCAGTACTTC. This gives the protein CACSFNRDRGFQETQYF. The entire variable domain, with the rest obtained from reference TRBV11-2 and TRBJ2-5, is as follows: EAGVAQSPRYKIIEKRQSVAFWCNPISGHATLYWYQQILGQGPKLLIQFQNNGVVDDSQLPKDRFSAERLKGVDSTLKIQPAKLEDSAVYLCACSFNRDRGFQETQYFGPGTRLLVL.

The rearrangement uses TRBV20-1 and TRBJ2-3; 9 nucleotides line up with TRBD2. CDR3 length: 17 amino acids. Germline lookup yields CDR1 DFQATT and CDR2 SNEGSKA (reference sequence). With V trimmed by 5 bases and J by 4 bases, 16 bases remained unmatched. The CDR3 loop reads CSASWAGGIGNPDTQYF. The CDR3 DNA reads as TGCAGTGCTTCTTGGGCGGGGGGGATCGGCAATCCAGATACGCAGTATTTT.

This clonotype occurred many times. The rearrangement joins TRBV29-1 to TRBJ2-5, with 9 bases identical to TRBD1. Germline CDR1 and CDR2: SQVTM and ANQGSEA. This CDR3 comprises 13 residues. Losses at the gene ends were 7 bases for V and 5 bases for J; bases not matched to a gene: 8. CDR3 DNA: TGCAGCGCACGGACAGGGGAATGGGAGACCCAGTACTTC. Translating gives CSARTGEWETQYF.